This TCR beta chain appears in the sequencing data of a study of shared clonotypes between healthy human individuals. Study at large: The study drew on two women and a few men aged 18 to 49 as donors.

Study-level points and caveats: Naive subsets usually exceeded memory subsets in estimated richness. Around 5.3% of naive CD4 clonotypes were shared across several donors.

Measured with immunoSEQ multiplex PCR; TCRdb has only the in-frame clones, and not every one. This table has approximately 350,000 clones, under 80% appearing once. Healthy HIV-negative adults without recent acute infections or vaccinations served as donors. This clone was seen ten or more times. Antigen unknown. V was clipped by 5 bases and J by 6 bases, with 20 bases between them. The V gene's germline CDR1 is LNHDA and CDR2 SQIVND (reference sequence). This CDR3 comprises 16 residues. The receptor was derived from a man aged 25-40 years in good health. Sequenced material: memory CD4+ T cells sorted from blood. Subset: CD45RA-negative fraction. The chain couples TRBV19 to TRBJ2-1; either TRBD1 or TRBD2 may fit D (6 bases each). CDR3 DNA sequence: TGTGCCAGTAGTTTCAGGGGAGGAGCGGCGCCCAATGAGCAGTTCTTC. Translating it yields CASSFRGGAAPNEQFF.